These T cell receptor beta chains were read from a single sample in a study of blood T cell repertoires in COVID-19. TCRdb's copy holds only in-frame clones and misses some; the assay was immunoSEQ multiplex PCR. The data show a few hundred thousand clones, about 86% seen once. Material: peripheral blood. Every receptor here comes from a man older than 75 with acute or convalescent COVID-19. Each CDR3 is given with its conserved first and last residue. Only some rows state a clone size, as once, few, many or a class for expanded clones.

cdr3_aa	cdr3_length	clone_size	v_call
CASSDRQGGNTEAFF	15	many	TRBV9
CASSRSGIRSPLHF	14	-	TRBV19
CASSVSMNTEAFF	13	-	TRBV9
CASSVGGSSTDTQYF	15	-	TRBV9
CAAGLASSYNEQFF	14	-	TRBV3-1/TRBV3-2
CSVETGTTNNEQFF	14	once	TRBV29-1
CASSYGGATETQYF	14	-	TRBV6-2/TRBV6-3
CASSLFASGGANTQYF	16	once	TRBV5-4
CASSHERSGRDLNEQFF	17	-	TRBV14
CASSLGNRGRETQYF	15	-	TRBV5-4
CASRKRASTDTQYF	14	-	TRBV7-8
CARSHKLAGACTDTQYF	17	-	TRBV5-3
CASSLGDRINEKLFF	15	-	TRBV5-1
CASITSDTEAFF	12	-	TRBV2
CATSRDPGPGGNEQFF	16	-	TRBV15
CASSAGTGRETQYF	14	-	TRBV2
CASSLVAGSYNEQFF	15	-	TRBV7-3
CASRLGGTYEQYF	13	-	TRBV11-2
CASSPQGGFTEAFF	14	-	TRBV7-2
CASSLGDRGSYNEQFF	16	-	TRBV11-3
CASSQRTGGDEQYF	14	-	TRBV4-1
CASSLGGAGYNEQFF	15	-	TRBV19
CASRLSGTFEQYF	13	-	TRBV6-5
CASSLDRGSTDTQYF	15	-	TRBV7-2
CASSKGQGAESPLHF	15	-	TRBV5-1
CASSILTGGTKAFF	14	-	TRBV19
CASSSQGVAKNIQYF	15	-	TRBV6-5
CASSPGLATYEQYF	14	-	TRBV7-8
CASSPWTGEETQYF	14	-	TRBV6-2/TRBV6-3
CASSPLISGYTF	12	-	TRBV28
CASRPPGGGNSPLHF	15	-	TRBV6-5
CASSPTLGNTIYF	13	-	TRBV3-1/TRBV3-2
CASRDDWALIGYTF	14	-	TRBV6-5
CASSYVGPSNTGELFF	16	-	TRBV6-5
CATSDFGGGNNEQFF	15	-	TRBV24-1